This TCR beta chain appears in the sequencing data of a study of T cell repertoires in cytomegalovirus infection (dated by TCRdb to between 2018 and 2021). Describing the broader study: Donor HLA type was relevant to the analysis, as public TCR beta signatures indicated carriage of CMV infection together with the matching HLA type. Study-wide conclusions, independent of this receptor: The ex vivo response was dominated by HLA-C-restricted CMV-specific TCR beta clonotypes, which also provided the single most frequent clonotype in two of eight donors. In both this cohort and an independent cohort of 300 to 450 donors, the cumulative frequency of public TCR beta family members distinguished carriers of CMV infection plus the relevant HLA type.

In this sample, this clonotype turned up a few times. What this receptor recognizes is not known. The record has no base qualities; no much larger clone is one base away. TCRdb shows the sequencer as Illumina HiSeq 1500. Through fastp at Q25 and MiXCR, TCRdb rebuilt clones from the public reads, retaining in-frame beta chains. CDR3 protein duplicates are merged, each entry listing the most common genes and DNA. Counted in this sample were 500,000 or so distinct CDR3 sequences; about 17% of them appeared once. 20% to 30% of the sample is held by the ten biggest clonotypes. For this chain, trimming is 7 bases at the V end and 6 bases at the J end, and the number of junction bases without a gene match is 7. The CDR3 starts with the cysteine, ends with the phenylalanine, and has 14 residues. Only the CDR3 DNA stays, 42 bases, in frame from base 1.

The sequence is built from TRBV12-3 or TRBV12-4 and TRBJ1-4, and TRBD1 matches 8 of the central bases. Input material: CD8+ T cells from PBMCs. The receptor was isolated from a human donor in good health (CMV status not recorded). Some clones in this sample may be carry-over from other donors' samples. The DNA reads TGTGCCAGCAATATACAGGGGGTGGATGAAAAACTGTTTTTT. This encodes CASNIQGVDEKLFF.